The 26 T cell receptor beta chains listed next were all sequenced from one sample in a study of shared clonotypes between healthy human individuals. Only in-frame clones appear in the TCRdb table, and some are missing; sequencing was by immunoSEQ multiplex PCR. The table has about 2.5 million clones, 80% to 95% seen once; the top ten hold 0.3% to 0.4%. Sequencing was performed on naive CD4+ T cells from PBMCs. As to subset: CD45RA+ positively selected. The receptors originated from a young man in good health. Some clones in this sample may be carry-over from other donors' samples.

The V call is TRBV25-1, the J call TRBJ2-1, with TRBD2 identical over 10 bases. The CDR3 is 16 residues long. The V and J ends lost 3 bases and 1 base, in that order; junction bases with no gene match: 3. The germline gives CDR1 MGHDK, CDR2 SYGVNS. CDR3 in DNA: TGTGCCAGCAGTGAGGCTAGCGGGAGATCCTACAATGAGCAGTTCTTC. This translates into CASSEASGRSYNEQFF.

This clone was seen only once. The chain employs TRBV5-4 and TRBJ1-2; D is uncertain. V gave up 1 base and J gave up 4 bases, with 14 bases separating them. Germline lookup yields CDR1 SGHNT and CDR2 YYREEE (reference sequence). This CDR3 has 15 amino acids. This CDR3 is CASSLSRPTSYGYTF. Written as DNA, the CDR3 is TGTGCCAGCAGCTTGTCCAGGCCAACGTCCTATGGCTACACCTTC.

The chain recombines TRBV7-2 with TRBJ2-3; 9 bases are shared with TRBD2. Looked up from germline, CDR1 is SGHTA and CDR2 is FQGNSA. Losses at the gene ends were 3 bases for V and 14 bases for J; bases not matched to a gene: 9. This CDR3 has 13 residues. The CDR3 spells CASSFSSGTNTYF. CDR3 nucleotides: TGTGCCAGCAGCTTCTCTAGCGGGACTAACACGTATTTT. Full variable domain (rest looked up from reference TRBV7-2 and TRBJ2-3): GAGVSQSPSNKVTEKGKDVELRCDPISGHTALYWYRQSLGQGLEFLIYFQGNSAPDKSGLPSDRFSAERTGGSVSTLTIQRTQQEDSAVYLCASSFSSGTNTYFGPGTRLTVL.

The genes are TRBV6-5 and TRBJ1-5; D uncertain. The CDR3 consists of 16 residues. V lost 2 bases and J 4 bases, leaving 15 bases between the germline ends. CDR1 is MNHEY and CDR2 is SVGAGI in the germline V gene. CDR3 residues: CASSYTDPGFNQPQHF. CDR3 nucleotide sequence: TGTGCCAGCAGTTACACCGACCCAGGATTTAATCAGCCCCAGCATTTT.

The chain employs TRBV7-2 and TRBJ1-4; D is unclear. The CDR3 runs to 17 residues. The V and J ends lost 1 base and 0 bases respectively, with 12 bases between them. CDR1 and CDR2 from the germline V gene are SGHTA and FQGNSA. The CDR3 reads CASSLVAQHATNEKLFF. The CDR3, as DNA: TGTGCCAGCAGCTTAGTGGCACAGCATGCAACTAATGAAAAACTGTTTTTT.

This rearrangement joins TRBV7-2 to TRBJ2-5; unclear D gene. V shed 5 bases and J shed 5 bases, with 18 bases lying between them. Germline CDR1 SGHTA, CDR2 FQGNSA. The CDR3 runs to 15 residues. This chain's CDR3 is CASSPVEVARETQYF. For the CDR3, the DNA is TGTGCCAGCAGCCCTGTAGAGGTAGCCCGGGAGACCCAGTACTTC.

This chain uses TRBV11-1 with TRBJ2-3, with TRBD2 matching over 7 bases. This CDR3 region has 16 residues. The V and J ends lost 3 bases and 4 bases, in that order; junction bases with no gene match: 10. Germline V gene data show CDR1 as SGHAT and CDR2 as FQDESV (reference sequence). The CDR3 region has the DNA TGTGCCAGCAGCTTGGCTAGCGGACGGGGTTCAGATACGCAGTATTTT. Amino acid sequence: CASSLASGRGSDTQYF.

This clone was seen only once. The sample contains more than one DNA sequence encoding this CDR3. The chain combines TRBV7-2 with TRBJ2-3, with D uncertain. The CDR3 sequence is 14 residues long. V lost 1 base and J 2 bases, leaving 7 bases between the germline ends. Germline V gene lookup returns CDR1 SGHTA and CDR2 FQGNSA. The CDR3 here is CASSLGLYTDTQYF. The CDR3 DNA follows: TGTGCCAGCAGCTTAGGCCTATACACAGATACGCAGTATTTT.

The chain joins TRBV7-3 to TRBJ2-3, with D maybe TRBD1 (5 bases). Germline CDR1 reads SGHTA; CDR2 reads FQGTGA. Trimming took 7 bases from V and 4 from J, leaving 15 bases between them. This CDR3 is built from 14 residues. CDR3 protein: CASTEGAGSDTQYF. Here the CDR3 DNA reads TGTGCCAGCACCGAAGGGGCAGGATCAGATACGCAGTATTTT. Variable domain in full (rest from reference TRBV7-3 and TRBJ2-3): GAGVSQTPSNKVTEKGKYVELRCDPISGHTALYWYRQSLGQGPEFLIYFQGTGAADDSGLPNDRFFAVRPEGSVSTLKIQRTERGDSAVYLCASTEGAGSDTQYFGPGTRLTVL.

This rearrangement joins TRBV11-1 to TRBJ2-2, with D tentatively TRBD2 (5 bases). The CDR3 totals 16 residues. Germline V gives CDR1 SGHAT, CDR2 FQDESV (reference sequence). Trimming stripped 8 bases from V and 1 base from J, with 17 bases between. The CDR3 loop reads CASHTAVGVNTGELFF. The DNA of the CDR3 is TGTGCCAGCCACACAGCGGTGGGCGTGAACACCGGGGAGCTGTTTTTT.

The DNA for the CDR3 is TGTGCCAGCAGTCTCACACACCCGGGACCTAACTATGGCTACACCTTC. Translation gives CASSLTHPGPNYGYTF. The V gene is TRBV28, the J gene TRBJ1-2; D might be TRBD1 (5 bases). Germline values: CDR1 MDHEN, CDR2 SYDVKM. V was clipped by 5 bases and J by 0 bases, with 16 bases between them. The CDR3 runs to 16 residues.

The sample holds a few counts of this clone. This chain connects TRBV6-5 to TRBJ1-1; maybe TRBD1 (5 bases). This CDR3 is 14 amino acids long. Trimming took off 2 bases at V and 5 bases at J, with 12 bases between the two ends. CDR1 and CDR2 from the germline V gene are MNHEY and SVGAGI. The CDR3 here is CASSYGDTGTEAFF. CDR3 in DNA: TGTGCCAGCAGTTACGGAGATACAGGAACTGAAGCTTTCTTT.

This chain links TRBV20-1 with TRBJ2-7; 9 positions match TRBD1. This CDR3 has 11 amino acids. Germline V gene data show CDR1 as DFQATT and CDR2 as SNEGSKA (reference sequence). The ends lost 5 bases at V and 6 bases at J; junction bases unmatched: 2. This CDR3 reads CSAADRGEQYF. The CDR3 coding sequence is TGCAGTGCTGCGGACAGGGGCGAGCAGTACTTC.

The V call is TRBV25-1, the J call TRBJ2-5; no firm D call. The J call is uncertain, as TRBJ2-7 better fits the DNA end. This CDR3 is 15 amino acids long. CDR1 and CDR2 from the germline V gene are MGHDK and SYGVNS. The CDR3: CASSKTTPAWNEQYF. CDR3 nucleotide sequence: TGTGCCAGCAGTAAAACTACTCCCGCATGGAACGAGCAGTACTTC.

The chain uses TRBV5-1 and TRBJ1-1; D is perhaps TRBD1 (6 bases). Between the trimmed V and J ends, which lost 4 bases and 4 bases, there was a span of 14 bases. Germline loops: CDR1 SGHRS, CDR2 YFSETQ. This CDR3 is built from 14 residues. CDR3 DNA sequence: TGCGCCAGCAGCCCCCGGAAGGGGGTCACTGAAGCTTTCTTT. Protein: CASSPRKGVTEAFF.

This sequence joins TRBV30 and TRBJ1-5; D ambiguous. Per germline, CDR1 GTSNPN and CDR2 SVGIG (reference sequence). This CDR3 is built from 13 residues. The V end lost 2 bases, the J end lost 6 bases, and 11 bases lay between the germline ends. As DNA, the CDR3 is TGTGCCTGGAGTAGACCCCCGGCTCAGCCCCAGCATTTT. Its translation is CAWSRPPAQPQHF.

The chain is built from TRBV18 and TRBJ2-1; TRBD2 matches 8 bases. Germline assignment: CDR1 KGHSH and CDR2 LQKENI. With 1 base clipped from V and 3 bases from J, the junction kept 5 bases outside the gene matches. There are 16 residues in the CDR3. The CDR3 DNA is TGTGCCAGCTCACCACTCCTCGGGAGGGACTACAATGAGCAGTTCTTC. Its translation is CASSPLLGRDYNEQFF. Drawing the rest from reference TRBV18 and TRBJ2-1, the complete variable domain is NAGVMQNPRHLVRRRGQEARLRCSPMKGHSHVYWYRQLPEEGLKFMVYLQKENIIDESGMPKERFSAEFPKEGPSILRIQQVVRGDSAAYFCASSPLLGRDYNEQFFGPGTRLTVL.

A remark on this clone: The junction departs from the called germline gene at one end, perhaps through a read error. Other nucleotide sequences from this sample produce the same CDR3. The chain links TRBV6-1 to TRBJ1-1; TRBD1 agrees at 7 bases. CDR1 MNHNS and CDR2 SASEGT come from the germline V gene. The CDR3 has 13 residues. CDR3 loop: CASGTAMNTEAFF. CDR3 DNA: TGTGCCAGCGGGACAGCAATGAACACTGAAGCCTTCTTT.

The V call is TRBV5-1, the J call TRBJ2-1; 9 bases match TRBD1. The CDR3 contains 14 residues. V lost 6 bases, J lost 2 bases, and 3 bases stayed unmatched. From germline, CDR1 is SGHRS and CDR2 YFSETQ. DNA of the CDR3: TGCGCCAGCAAGGGGACAGGGACCTACAATGAGCAGTTCTTC. Residues: CASKGTGTYNEQFF.

V and J are TRBV19 and TRBJ1-4; unclear D gene. Germline V gives CDR1 LNHDA, CDR2 SQIVND (reference sequence). Trimming left V 5 bases short and J 5 bases short, with 12 bases between. This CDR3 has 14 amino acids. The DNA of the CDR3 is TGTGCCAGTAGTCTGAATGGGTGGAATGAAAAACTGTTTTTT. It translates to CASSLNGWNEKLFF.

The count of this clone is one. The rearrangement uses TRBV6-6 and TRBJ1-3; D is unresolved. The CDR3 contains 13 residues. Per germline, CDR1 MNHNY and CDR2 SVGAGI (reference sequence). The V gene lost 5 bases and the J gene lost 8 bases, with 13 bases spanning the gap. Written as DNA, the CDR3 is TGTGCCAGCAGTAACGGGATGGCGGACACCATATATTTT. Its protein is CASSNGMADTIYF.

The V and J genes are TRBV5-1 and TRBJ1-1; weak D call: TRBD1 (5 bases). This CDR3 has 14 residues. The germline V and J ends were trimmed by 0 bases and 6 bases, with 12 bases remaining between them. Germline V gives CDR1 SGHRS, CDR2 YFSETQ. The CDR3 protein is CASSLARGSAEAFF. CDR3 bases: TGCGCCAGCAGCTTGGCCCGGGGGTCGGCTGAAGCTTTCTTT.

The chain employs TRBV5-4 and TRBJ2-7; the match to TRBD2 covers 7 bases. The CDR3 contains 17 residues. V shed 4 bases and J 4 bases; nucleotides not matched to a gene: 17. Germline CDR1 reads SGHNT; CDR2 reads YYREEE (reference sequence). CDR3 sequence: CASSPRTRAGAGYEQYF. The CDR3 nucleotides are TGTGCCAGCAGCCCCAGGACTAGGGCCGGGGCGGGATACGAGCAGTACTTC.

V usage is TRBV5-4 and J usage is TRBJ2-5; maybe TRBD2 (5 bases). V was clipped by 4 bases and J by 4 bases, with 14 bases between them. The germline CDR1 and CDR2 sequences are SGHNT and YYREEE (reference sequence). The CDR3 consists of 14 residues. CDR3 sequence: CASSHLRARETQYF. As DNA, the CDR3 is TGTGCCAGCAGCCACTTGAGGGCTAGAGAGACCCAGTACTTC.

V and J are TRBV5-1 and TRBJ2-2; 14 bases are a match to TRBD2. CDR1 SGHRS and CDR2 YFSETQ come from the germline V gene. The CDR3 extends over 17 amino acids. The V gene end was trimmed by 3 bases and the J gene end by 1 base; junction bases not matched to a gene: 2. The CDR3, as DNA: TGCGCCAGCAGCTACGGACTAGCGGGAGGGAACACCGGGGAGCTGTTTTTT. Translation gives CASSYGLAGGNTGELFF.

This rearrangement joins TRBV28 to TRBJ2-7; D tentatively fits TRBD1 or TRBD2 (6 bases each). Germline V gene lookup returns CDR1 MDHEN and CDR2 SYDVKM. V shed 10 bases and J shed 2 bases, with 15 bases lying between them. The CDR3 extends over 13 amino acids. In nucleotides, the CDR3 is TGTGCCACTCGGTGGGGGGCTACCTACGAGCAGTACTTC. Translating it yields CATRWGATYEQYF.